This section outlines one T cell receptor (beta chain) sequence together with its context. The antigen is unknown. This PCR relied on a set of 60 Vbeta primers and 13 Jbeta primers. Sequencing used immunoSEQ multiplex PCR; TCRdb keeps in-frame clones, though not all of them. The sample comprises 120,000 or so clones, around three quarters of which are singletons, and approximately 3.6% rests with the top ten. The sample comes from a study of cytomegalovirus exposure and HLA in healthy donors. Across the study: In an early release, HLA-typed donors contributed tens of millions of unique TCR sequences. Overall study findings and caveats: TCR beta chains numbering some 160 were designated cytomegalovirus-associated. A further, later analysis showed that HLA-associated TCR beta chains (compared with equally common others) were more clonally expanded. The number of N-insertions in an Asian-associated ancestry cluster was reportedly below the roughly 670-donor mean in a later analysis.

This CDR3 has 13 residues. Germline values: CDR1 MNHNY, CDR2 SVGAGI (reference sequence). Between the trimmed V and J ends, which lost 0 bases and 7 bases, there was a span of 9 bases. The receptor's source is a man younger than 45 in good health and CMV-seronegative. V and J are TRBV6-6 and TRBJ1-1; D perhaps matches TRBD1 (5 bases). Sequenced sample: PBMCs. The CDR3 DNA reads TGTGCCAGCAGTTACTCCCAAAGGGGTGAAGCTTTCTTT. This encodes CASSYSQRGEAFF.